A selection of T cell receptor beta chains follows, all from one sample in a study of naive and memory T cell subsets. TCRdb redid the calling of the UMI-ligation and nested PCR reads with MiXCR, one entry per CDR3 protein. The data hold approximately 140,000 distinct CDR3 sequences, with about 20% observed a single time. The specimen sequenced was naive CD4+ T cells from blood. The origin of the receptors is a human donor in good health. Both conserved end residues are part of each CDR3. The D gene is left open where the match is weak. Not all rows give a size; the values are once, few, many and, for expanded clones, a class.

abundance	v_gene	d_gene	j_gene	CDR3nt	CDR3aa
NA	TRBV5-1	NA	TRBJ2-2	TGCGCCAGCAGCGCTAAGACACAGGGTCGGGCCGGGGAGCTGTTTTTT	CASSAKTQGRAGELFF
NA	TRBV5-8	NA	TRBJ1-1	TGTGCCAGCAGTAAGCCCAGGGCTGTAGCTTTCTTT	CASSKPRAVAFF
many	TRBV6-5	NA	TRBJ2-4	TGTGCCAGCAGTTACGATAGTGGGGCCAAAAACATTCAGTACTTC	CASSYDSGAKNIQYF
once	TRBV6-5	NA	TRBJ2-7	TGTGCCAGCAGTCCGCGAGTGGGAAGAAGGTACGAGCAGTACTTC	CASSPRVGRRYEQYF
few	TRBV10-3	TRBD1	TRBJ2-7	TGTGCCATCAGCAGGGACAGGGGGCTCTACGAGCAGTACTTC	CAISRDRGLYEQYF
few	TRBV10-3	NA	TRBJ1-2	TGTGCCATCATGGAGGGGTACGAAGGCTACACCTTC	CAIMEGYEGYTF
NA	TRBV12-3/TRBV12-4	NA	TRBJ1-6	TGTGCCAGCAGGTTAAACGTCGGTCCCCTCCACTTT	CASRLNVGPLHF
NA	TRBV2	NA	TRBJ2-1	TGTGCCAGCAGTGGTGGCCGTCTCAATGAGCAGTTCTTC	CASSGGRLNEQFF
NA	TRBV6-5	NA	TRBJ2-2	TGTGCCAGCAGAAGACAGGGAGGAACCGGGGAGCTGTTTTTT	CASRRQGGTGELFF
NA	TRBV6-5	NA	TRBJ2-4	TGTGCCAGCAGTTCATCCAGGCAGAGCATTCAGTACTTC	CASSSSRQSIQYF
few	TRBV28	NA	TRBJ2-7	TGTGCCAGCAGTTCCCCCAGGGGGGGTTTCAACGAGCAGTACTTC	CASSSPRGGFNEQYF
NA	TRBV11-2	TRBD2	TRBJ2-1	TGTGCCAGCAGCTCCGCTAGCGGGAGAGATAACAATGAGCAGTTCTTC	CASSSASGRDNNEQFF
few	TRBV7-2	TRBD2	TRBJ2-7	TGTGCCAGCAGCTATGGGCGGGAGCTCGAGCAGTACTTC	CASSYGRELEQYF
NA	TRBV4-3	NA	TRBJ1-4	TGCGCCAGCAGCCCAAGGGTCAGAAGTGGGACTAATGAAAAACTGTTTTTT	CASSPRVRSGTNEKLFF
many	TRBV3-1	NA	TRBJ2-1	TGTGCCAGCAGCCAGAGGATCTGGGAGCAGTTCTTC	CASSQRIWEQFF
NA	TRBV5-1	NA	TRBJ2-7	TGCGCCAGCAGCTTGAAAGACCTAAGGGGGGAGCAGTACTTC	CASSLKDLRGEQYF
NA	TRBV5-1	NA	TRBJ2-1	TGCGCCAGCAGCCCCGACAGGCCCAGCTCCTACAATGAGCAGTTCTTC	CASSPDRPSSYNEQFF
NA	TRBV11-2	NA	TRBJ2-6	TGTGCCAGCAGCTCGACAGGCGGGGGGGCCAACGTCCTGACTTTC	CASSSTGGGANVLTF
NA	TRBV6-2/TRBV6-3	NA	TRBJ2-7	TGTGCCAGCGGACACGGGGACCCCTACGAGCAGTACTTC	CASGHGDPYEQYF
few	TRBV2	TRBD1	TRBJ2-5	TGTGCCAGCAGCGTCGACAGGGCCACCCTAGAGACCCAGTACTTC	CASSVDRATLETQYF
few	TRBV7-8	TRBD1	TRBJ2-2	TGTGCCAGCAGCCCCCGGACAGGGGTGAACCGGGAGCTGTTTTTT	CASSPRTGVNRELFF
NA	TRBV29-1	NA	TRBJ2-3	TGCAGCGCCCGGGGCGGGACAGCCACAGATACGCAGTATTTT	CSARGGTATDTQYF
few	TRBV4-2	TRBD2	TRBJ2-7	TGTGCCAGCAGCCAAGGATTCCTAGCGGTATCCTCCTACGAGCAGTACTTC	CASSQGFLAVSSYEQYF
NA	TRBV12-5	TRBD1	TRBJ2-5	TGTGCTAGTGGCCCCCAGGGGGCCCAAGGGACCCAGTACTTC	CASGPQGAQGTQYF
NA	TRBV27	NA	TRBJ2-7	TGTGCCAGCAGAGTACAGGGGAGGGGGGGGTACGAGCAGTACTTC	CASRVQGRGGYEQYF
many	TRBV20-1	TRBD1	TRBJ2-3	TGCAGTGCTAGAGCAGGGGGCGGTACGCAGTATTTT	CSARAGGGTQYF
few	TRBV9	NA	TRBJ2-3	TGTGCCAGCAGCTTACCTGATCGTTTGGACACAGATACGCAGTATTTT	CASSLPDRLDTDTQYF
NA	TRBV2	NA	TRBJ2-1	TGTGCCGGACAGCGGGTGGAGCGGAATGAGCAGTTCTTC	CAGQRVERNEQFF
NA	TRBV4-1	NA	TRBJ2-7	TGCGCCAGCAGCCCAAACCAAGGAGGGAGCTCCTACGAGCAGTACTTC	CASSPNQGGSSYEQYF
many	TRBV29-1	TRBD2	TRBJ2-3	TGCAGCGTTGCCGCGGGACTAGTCACAGATACGCAGTATTTT	CSVAAGLVTDTQYF
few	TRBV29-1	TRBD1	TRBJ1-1	TGCAGCGTTGTTTTTTTGTGGGCAAGACAGGGAATGAACACTGAAGCTTTCTTT	CSVVFLWARQGMNTEAFF
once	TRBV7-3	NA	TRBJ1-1	TGTGCCAGCAGCTGGAAAGGGGGCACTGAAGCTTTCTTT	CASSWKGGTEAFF